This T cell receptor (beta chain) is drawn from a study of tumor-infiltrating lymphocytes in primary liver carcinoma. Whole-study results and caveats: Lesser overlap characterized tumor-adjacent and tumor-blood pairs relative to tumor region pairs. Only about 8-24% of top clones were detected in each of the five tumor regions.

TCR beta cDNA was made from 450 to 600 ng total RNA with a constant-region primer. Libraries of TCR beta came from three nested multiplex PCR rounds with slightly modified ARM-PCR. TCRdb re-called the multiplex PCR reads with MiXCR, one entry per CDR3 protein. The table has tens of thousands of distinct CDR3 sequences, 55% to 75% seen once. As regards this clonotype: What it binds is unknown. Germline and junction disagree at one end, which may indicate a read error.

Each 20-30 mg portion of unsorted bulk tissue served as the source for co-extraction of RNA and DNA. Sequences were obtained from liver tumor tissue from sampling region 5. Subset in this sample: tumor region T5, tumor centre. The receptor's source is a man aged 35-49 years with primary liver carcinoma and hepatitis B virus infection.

CDR3 nucleotide sequence: TGTGCCAGCAACATGAGTCCAGGGGGTGGCTATGGCTACACTTTC. As protein: CASNMSPGGGYGYTF. The genes are TRBV5-6 and TRBJ1-2; TRBD1 aligns across 7 bases. Looked up from germline, CDR1 is SGHDT and CDR2 is YYEEEE. The CDR3 is made up of 15 amino acids.